Following are 15 T cell receptor beta chains from one sample sequenced in a study of cytomegalovirus exposure and HLA in healthy donors. The primer mix had 60 Vbeta and 13 Jbeta primers. The repertoire was sequenced with immunoSEQ multiplex PCR; TCRdb's copy has only in-frame clones and lacks some. Among more than 95,000 clones listed, 80% to 85% were seen once. The sequenced material came from PBMCs. The receptors derive from a young man in good health and CMV-seropositive.

The J gene is TRBJ2-7, the V gene TRBV5-1; weak D call: TRBD1 (5 bases). CDR1 and CDR2 from the germline V gene are SGHRS and YFSETQ. The CDR3 is made up of 15 amino acids. V shed 0 bases and J shed 6 bases, with 16 bases lying between them. CDR3 residues: CASSLAGIQGFEQYF. CDR3 DNA: TGCGCCAGCAGCTTGGCAGGTATCCAGGGATTCGAGCAGTACTTC.

This chain uses TRBV5-1 with TRBJ1-6; the D is unclear. This CDR3 contains 12 residues. V gave up 0 bases and J gave up 10 bases, with 5 bases separating them. The germline gives CDR1 SGHRS, CDR2 YFSETQ. The DNA of the CDR3 is TGCGCCAGCAGCTTGGCCGCGTCACCCCTCCACTTT. It translates to CASSLAASPLHF.

The rearrangement joins TRBV19 to TRBJ2-1; 9 bases line up with TRBD2. The CDR3 is 15 residues long. V dropped 8 bases and J dropped 5; count of bases not matched to a gene: 10. Germline V gene data show CDR1 as LNHDA and CDR2 as SQIVND (reference sequence). CDR3 coding DNA: TGTGCCAGTCCTCCCGCGGGGGGGCGAAACAATGAGCAGTTCTTC. This sequence encodes CASPPAGGRNNEQFF.

The J gene is TRBJ2-5, the V gene TRBV5-1; a possible D gene is TRBD2 (6 bases). Trimming shortened V by 4 bases and J by 5 bases, and 18 bases separated the two germline ends. The germline V gene encodes CDR1 SGHRS and CDR2 YFSETQ. The CDR3 has 15 amino acids. The CDR3 sequence: CASSGGDGEWETQYF. The CDR3 bases are TGCGCCAGCAGCGGAGGGGACGGGGAGTGGGAGACCCAGTACTTC.

The chain links TRBV11-3 to TRBJ2-3; 9 bases match TRBD2. Germline loops: CDR1 SGHNT, CDR2 YENEEA. The junction had 4 bases not matched to a gene; V was cut back by 2 bases and J by 4 bases. The CDR3 spans 15 residues. The CDR3 nucleotides are TGTGCCAGCAGCTTATCCGGCGGGGGGGCAGATACGCAGTATTTT. Its translation is CASSLSGGGADTQYF. The variable domain in full, completed from reference TRBV11-3 and TRBJ2-3, reads EAGVVQSPRYKIIEKKQPVAFWCNPISGHNTLYWYLQNLGQGPELLIRYENEEAVDDSQLPKDRFSAERLKGVDSTLKIQPAELGDSAVYLCASSLSGGGADTQYFGPGTRLTVL.

V is TRBV6-1 and J is TRBJ1-1; D is undetermined. V lost 4 bases and J 6 bases, leaving 9 bases between the germline ends. The CDR3 has 12 residues. Germline CDR1 is MNHNS and CDR2 is SASEGT. The CDR3 here is CASSVGGAEAFF. CDR3 nucleotides: TGTGCCAGCAGTGTAGGAGGCGCTGAAGCTTTCTTT.

This clone has just a few counts. The V gene is TRBV11-2, the J gene TRBJ2-7; D ambiguous. The CDR3 sequence is 13 residues long. Germline-derived CDR1 and CDR2 are SGHAT and FQNNGV. V was pared by 0 bases and J by 5 bases, with 8 bases between. CDR3: CASSLEPRHEQYF. As DNA, the CDR3 is TGTGCCAGCAGCTTAGAGCCTAGGCACGAGCAGTACTTC.

A note on this clone: A read error may account for a junction end that differs from germline. The V gene is TRBV7-9, the J gene TRBJ2-7, with TRBD1 matching over 7 bases. Germline CDR1 reads SEHNR; CDR2 reads FQNEAQ (reference sequence). The CDR3 runs 14 residues. The CDR3 loop is CAGSSDPTGSEQYF. As DNA, the CDR3 is TGTGCCGGCAGCTCTGACCCGACAGGGAGCGAGCAGTACTTC.

The chain employs TRBV5-6 and TRBJ1-2; D is unclear. V dropped 0 bases and J dropped 1 base, with 10 bases sitting between them. This CDR3 is 15 amino acids long. Germline V gives CDR1 SGHDT, CDR2 YYEEEE. The CDR3 DNA reads TGTGCCAGCAGCTTGGAGGAGAGACTTAACTATGGCTACACCTTC. It encodes CASSLEERLNYGYTF.

This clone was seen once. The J gene is TRBJ1-2, the V gene TRBV10-3, with D perhaps TRBD1 (5 bases). Germline V lookup: CDR1 ENHRY, CDR2 SYGVKD. The V end was cut by 3 bases, the J end by 0 bases, with 14 bases between. The CDR3 is made up of 16 amino acids. The CDR3 sequence: CAISDDGGAANYGYTF. The CDR3 DNA follows: TGTGCCATCAGTGACGATGGTGGGGCCGCTAACTATGGCTACACCTTC.

This clone was detected only a few times. The rearrangement joins TRBV2 to TRBJ1-1; D remains ambiguous. CDR3 size: 13 residues. Per germline, CDR1 SNHLY and CDR2 FYNNEI. Deletions cut 10 bases from V and 0 bases from J, with 12 bases between. CDR3 sequence reads: CAIRQDVNTEAFF. DNA of the CDR3: TGTGCCATCAGACAAGATGTGAACACTGAAGCTTTCTTT.

There are a few counts of this clone. The chain is built from TRBV5-1 and TRBJ1-1, with 8 bases aligning to TRBD1. Germline CDR1 SGHRS, CDR2 YFSETQ. The CDR3 totals 17 residues. V was clipped by 0 bases and J by 2 bases; unmatched bases: 9. The CDR3 DNA sequence: TGCGCCAGCAGCTTGGACACAGGGGGGGGGTTTAACACTGAAGCTTTCTTT. It translates to CASSLDTGGGFNTEAFF. Full variable domain (rest looked up from reference TRBV5-1 and TRBJ1-1): KAGVTQTPRYLIKTRGQQVTLSCSPISGHRSVSWYQQTPGQGLQFLFEYFSETQRNKGNFPGRFSGRQFSNSRSEMNVSTLELGDSALYLCASSLDTGGGFNTEAFFGQGTRLTVV.

This chain connects TRBV1 to TRBJ1-2. TRBV1 is shown as a pseudogene. The CDR3 runs 14 residues. The CDR3 is CTSSPIKESYGYTF. The CDR3 DNA reads as TGCACCAGCAGCCCTATTAAGGAGAGCTATGGCTACACCTTC.

The chain uses TRBV5-4 and TRBJ1-1; tentative D call: TRBD1 (5 bases). V was pared by 9 bases and J by 2 bases, with 14 bases between. The length of the CDR3 is 13 residues. From germline, CDR1 is SGHNT and CDR2 YYREEE (reference sequence). The CDR3 coding sequence is TGTGCCATCACTGCGACAGTTAACACTGAAGCTTTCTTT. Translated: CAITATVNTEAFF.

This chain joins TRBV27 and TRBJ2-7, with TRBD2 identical over 8 bases. The CDR3 contains 16 residues. V trimming: 4 bases; J trimming: 0 bases; junction bases outside the gene matches: 8. The germline V gene has CDR1 MNHEY and CDR2 SMNVEV (reference sequence). This CDR3 is CASSSPGGGNSYEQYF. The CDR3 coding sequence is TGTGCCAGCAGTTCCCCTGGCGGGGGGAACTCCTACGAGCAGTACTTC.